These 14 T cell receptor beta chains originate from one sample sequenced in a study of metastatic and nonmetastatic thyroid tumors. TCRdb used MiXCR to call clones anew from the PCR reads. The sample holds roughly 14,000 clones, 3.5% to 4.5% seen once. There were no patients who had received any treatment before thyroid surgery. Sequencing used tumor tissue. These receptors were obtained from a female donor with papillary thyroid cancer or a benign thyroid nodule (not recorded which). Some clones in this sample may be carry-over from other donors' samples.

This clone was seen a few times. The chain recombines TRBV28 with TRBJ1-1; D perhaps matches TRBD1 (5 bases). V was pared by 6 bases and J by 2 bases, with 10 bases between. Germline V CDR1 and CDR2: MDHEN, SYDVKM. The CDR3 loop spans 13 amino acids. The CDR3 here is CASRSQGNTEAFF. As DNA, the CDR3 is TGTGCCAGCAGATCTCAGGGAAACACTGAAGCTTTCTTT.

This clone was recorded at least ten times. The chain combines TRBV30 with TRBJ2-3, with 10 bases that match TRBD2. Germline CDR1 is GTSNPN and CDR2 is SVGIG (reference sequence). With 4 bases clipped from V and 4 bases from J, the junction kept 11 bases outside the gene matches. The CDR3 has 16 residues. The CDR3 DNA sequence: TGTGCCTGGACCCTCGGCCTAGCGGGAGTCCCAGATACGCAGTATTTT. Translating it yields CAWTLGLAGVPDTQYF.

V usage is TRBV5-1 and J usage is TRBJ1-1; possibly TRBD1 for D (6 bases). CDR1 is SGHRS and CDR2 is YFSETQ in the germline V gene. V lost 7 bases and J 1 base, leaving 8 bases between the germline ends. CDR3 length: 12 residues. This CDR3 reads CASGGQNTEAFF. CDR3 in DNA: TGCGCCAGCGGGGGACAGAACACTGAAGCTTTCTTT. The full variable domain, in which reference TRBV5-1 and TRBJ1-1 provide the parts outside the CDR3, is KAGVTQTPRYLIKTRGQQVTLSCSPISGHRSVSWYQQTPGQGLQFLFEYFSETQRNKGNFPGRFSGRQFSNSRSEMNVSTLELGDSALYLCASGGQNTEAFFGQGTRLTVV.

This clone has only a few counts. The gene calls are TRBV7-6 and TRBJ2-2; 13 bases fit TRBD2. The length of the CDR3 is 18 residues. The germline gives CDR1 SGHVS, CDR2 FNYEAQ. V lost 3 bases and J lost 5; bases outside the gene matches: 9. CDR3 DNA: TGTGCCAGCAGCTTGGGACTAGCGGGACCGGGAACTACCGGGGAGCTGTTTTTT. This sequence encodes CASSLGLAGPGTTGELFF.

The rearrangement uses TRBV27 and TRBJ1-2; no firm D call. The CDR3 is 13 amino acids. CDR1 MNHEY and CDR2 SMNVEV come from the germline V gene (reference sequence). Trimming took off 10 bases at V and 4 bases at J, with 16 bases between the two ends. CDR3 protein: CATLTGRSYGYTF. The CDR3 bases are TGTGCCACCCTCACCGGCAGATCCTATGGCTACACCTTC.

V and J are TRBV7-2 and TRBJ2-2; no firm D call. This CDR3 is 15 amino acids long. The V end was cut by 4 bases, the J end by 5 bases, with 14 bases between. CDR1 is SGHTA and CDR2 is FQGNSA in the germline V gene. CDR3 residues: CASSSSLVRTGELFF. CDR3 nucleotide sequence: TGTGCCAGCAGCTCCTCGCTAGTAAGGACCGGGGAGCTGTTTTTT. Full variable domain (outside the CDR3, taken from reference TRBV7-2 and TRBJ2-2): GAGVSQSPSNKVTEKGKDVELRCDPISGHTALYWYRQSLGQGLEFLIYFQGNSAPDKSGLPSDRFSAERTGGSVSTLTIQRTQQEDSAVYLCASSSSLVRTGELFFGEGSRLTVL.

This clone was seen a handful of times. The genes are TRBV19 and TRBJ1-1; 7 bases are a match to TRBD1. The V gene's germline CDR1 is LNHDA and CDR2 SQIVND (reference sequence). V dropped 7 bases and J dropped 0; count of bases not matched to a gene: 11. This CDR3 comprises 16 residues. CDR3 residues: CASTRRQGGLNTEAFF. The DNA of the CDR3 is TGTGCCAGTACCCGAAGACAGGGAGGGCTGAACACTGAAGCTTTCTTT.

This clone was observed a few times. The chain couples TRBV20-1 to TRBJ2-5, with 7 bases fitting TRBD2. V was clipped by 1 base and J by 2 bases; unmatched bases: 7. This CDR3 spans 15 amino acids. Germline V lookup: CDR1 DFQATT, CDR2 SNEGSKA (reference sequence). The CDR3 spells CSARVPAGLQETQYF. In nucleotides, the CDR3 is TGCAGTGCTAGAGTACCAGCGGGGTTACAAGAGACCCAGTACTTC.

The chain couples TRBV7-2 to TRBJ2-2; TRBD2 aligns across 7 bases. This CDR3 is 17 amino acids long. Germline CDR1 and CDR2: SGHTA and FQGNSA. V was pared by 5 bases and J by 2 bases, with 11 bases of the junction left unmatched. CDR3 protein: CASSRWGGGPNTGELFF. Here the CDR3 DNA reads TGTGCCAGCAGCCGCTGGGGGGGAGGGCCTAACACCGGGGAGCTGTTTTTT.

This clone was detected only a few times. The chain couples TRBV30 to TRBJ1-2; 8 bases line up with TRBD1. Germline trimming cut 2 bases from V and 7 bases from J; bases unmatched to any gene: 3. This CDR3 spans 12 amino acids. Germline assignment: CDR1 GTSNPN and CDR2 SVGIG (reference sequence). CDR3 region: CAWSPTGAGYTF. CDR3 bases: TGTGCCTGGAGTCCGACAGGGGCTGGCTACACCTTC.

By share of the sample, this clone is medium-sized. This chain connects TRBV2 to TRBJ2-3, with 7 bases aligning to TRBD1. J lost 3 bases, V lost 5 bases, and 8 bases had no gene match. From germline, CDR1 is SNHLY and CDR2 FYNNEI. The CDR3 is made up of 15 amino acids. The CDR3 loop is CASSPTGVETDTQYF. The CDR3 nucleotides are TGTGCCAGCAGTCCTACAGGGGTCGAGACAGATACGCAGTATTTT.

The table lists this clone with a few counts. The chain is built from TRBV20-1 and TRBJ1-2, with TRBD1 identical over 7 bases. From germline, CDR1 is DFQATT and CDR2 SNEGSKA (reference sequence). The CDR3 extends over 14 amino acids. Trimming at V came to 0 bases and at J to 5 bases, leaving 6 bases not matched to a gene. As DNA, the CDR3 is TGCAGTGCTAGAGAGGGAGGGGGCGGGTATGGCTACACCTTC. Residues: CSAREGGGGYGYTF.

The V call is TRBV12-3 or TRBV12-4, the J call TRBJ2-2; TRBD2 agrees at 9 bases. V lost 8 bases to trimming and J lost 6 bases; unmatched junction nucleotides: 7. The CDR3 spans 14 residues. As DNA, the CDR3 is TGTGCCAGCGGGGCTAGCGGGACCCCCGGGGAGCTGTTTTTT. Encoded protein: CASGASGTPGELFF.

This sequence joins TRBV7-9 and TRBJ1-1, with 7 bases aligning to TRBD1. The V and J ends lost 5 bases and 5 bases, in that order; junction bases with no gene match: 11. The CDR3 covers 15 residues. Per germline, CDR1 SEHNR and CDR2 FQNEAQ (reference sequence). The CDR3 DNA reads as TGTGCCAGCAGCACCAGGGACAGCTGGGGGACTGAAGCTTTCTTT. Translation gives CASSTRDSWGTEAFF.